Sequencing of this T cell receptor (beta chain) was carried out in a study of blood T cells in healthy people across ages (dated by TCRdb to the mid-2010s). In terms of the full investigation: In model experiments, roughly one uniquely barcoded TCR beta cDNA molecule per two T cells was captured by template switching. Age-related changes in TCR beta repertoire diversity were measured in the study by deep sequencing normalized with unique cDNA molecular identifiers. Donors were grouped into four age groups: young (average 16 years), middle-aged (around 39), aged (approximately 58) and long-lived (approximately 81). Donors of different ages were randomly distributed across sequencing lanes to avoid experimental bias. The study analyzed two additional independent replicas of 1 million unique cDNA reads from the same blood draw for two donors, one aged 18 to 29 and one aged 80 or older.

Library creation used 5' RACE. The run used an Illumina HiSeq 2500. The second PCR ran for roughly 7 to 12 cycles and used a J-beta primer mix along with a sample-barcoded 5' primer. Each TCR beta cDNA molecule received a unique molecular identifier from a template-switch 5' adaptor carrying 12 random nucleotides. Each sample yielded at least 2.5 million CDR3-containing paired-end reads. First-strand cDNA synthesis was performed from all RNA using the Mint cDNA synthesis kit, with priming by a TRBC-specific oligonucleotide. Following uracil-DNA glycosylase treatment, a first 18-cycle PCR with universal primers M1SS and BC2_uni_R was performed on all cDNA. Under the source paper's analysis protocol: For normalization, 1 million high-quality reads were randomly selected from each sample, with every read carrying a distinct molecular identifier. Instead of being binned into consensus sequences, reads that shared molecular identifiers were thrown out. MiTCR, run with a Q25 quality threshold and the strictest error-elimination algorithm, handled CDR3 identification, clonotype clustering and error correction. A nonparametric unseen species model with Euler transformation was used to estimate lower-bound total TCR beta diversity. TCRdb reanalyzed the raw reads on its own, using fastp at Q25 for trimming and MiXCR for clone calling, and kept in-frame beta chains. Rows merge per CDR3 protein into single entries with the most common DNA and genes. These V and J calls are TCRdb output, not the study's own analysis. Recorded for this sample are 800,000 to 1,000,000 distinct CDR3 sequences; 45% to 50% of them occurred a single time. 13% of the sample is in the top ten clones.

According to the germline V gene (reference sequence), CDR1 reads LGHDT and CDR2 reads YNNKEL. The CDR3 runs 14 residues from the cysteine to the phenylalanine. Only the CDR3 portion is preserved as DNA: 42 bases, with reading frame beginning at the first base. Study-level results and caveats: Compared with the aged group, the long-lived group had more naive CD4+ T cells, fewer expanded clones and increased TCR diversity, a pattern suggesting age selection. There was a strong correlation between observed TCR beta diversity and the percentage of naive T cells measured by flow cytometry. Because donor CMV infection status was unknown, age-related changes in expanded clonotypes were potentially confounded. Because profiling used bulk unsorted PBMCs, naive and antigen-experienced compartments could not be compared conclusively. Total diversity estimates from one million sequenced T cells were considered lower bounds and underestimates. As age increased, observed TCR beta diversity per million T cells dropped in a roughly linear way, and a significant reduction was already evident by age 40.

This clonotype came up once. The antigen it binds to is not known. An end of the junction differs from the germline gene, which may be a read error. The donors were around 39 Caucasian individuals from Russia, aged roughly 6 to 90 years, who were systemically healthy. Each donor gave about 9.8 milliliters of peripheral blood, drawn into EDTA-treated Vacutainer tubes. PBMCs were isolated by Ficoll-Paque density-gradient centrifugation, with at least 7 million obtained per sample. Trizol reagent was used to extract total RNA from the PBMCs, yielding at least 5.5 micrograms per sample. The percentages of naive CD45RAhigh/CD27high T cells were determined by flow cytometry on a PBMC aliquot from every donor.

The receptor comes from a man aged 30-40 years in good health. This chain is built from TRBV3-1 and TRBJ1-2; TRBD1 is possibly the D segment (5 matching bases). Sequencing was performed on blood. The DNA reads TGCGCCAGCAGCCAAGGAGAGGGGCCGCGGCGCCACACCTTC. This yields the protein CASSQGEGPRRHTF.